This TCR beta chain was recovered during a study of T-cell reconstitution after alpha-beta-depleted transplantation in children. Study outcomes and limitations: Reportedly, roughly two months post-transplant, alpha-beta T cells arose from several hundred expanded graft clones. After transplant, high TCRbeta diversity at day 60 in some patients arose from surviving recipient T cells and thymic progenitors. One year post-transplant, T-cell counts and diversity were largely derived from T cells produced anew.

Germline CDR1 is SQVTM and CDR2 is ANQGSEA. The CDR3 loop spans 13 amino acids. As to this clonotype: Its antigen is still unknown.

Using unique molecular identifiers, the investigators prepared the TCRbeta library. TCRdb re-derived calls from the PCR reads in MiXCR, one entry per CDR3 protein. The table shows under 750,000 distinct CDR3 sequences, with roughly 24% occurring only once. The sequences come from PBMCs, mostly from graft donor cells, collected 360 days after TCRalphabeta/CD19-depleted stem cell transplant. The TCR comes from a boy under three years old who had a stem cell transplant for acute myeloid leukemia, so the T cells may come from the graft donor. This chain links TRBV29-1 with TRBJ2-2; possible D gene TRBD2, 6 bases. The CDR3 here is CSLRGEDTGELFF. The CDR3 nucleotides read TGCAGTCTTCGAGGGGAGGACACCGGGGAGCTGTTTTTT.